A selection of T cell receptor beta chains follows, all from one sample in a study of beta chain features in type 1 diabetes. Clones were read by immunoSEQ multiplex PCR, and TCRdb kept only the in-frame ones, dropping some. Of 390,000 or so clones in the sample, around 14% were seen once. Sample: naive CD4+ T cells from blood. These receptors came from a man younger than 40 in good health. The CDR3 runs from the conserved cysteine through the conserved F or W. The D gene is left open where the match is weak. A row's size may be missing; if present it is once, few, many or a size class.

V	D	J	size	DNA	CDR3
TRBV4-3	-	TRBJ2-2	few	TGCGCCAGCAGCCAACAGATCTCGAACACCGGGGAGCTGTTTTTT	CASSQQISNTGELFF
TRBV30	-	TRBJ1-2	few	TGTGCCTGCACTCAAGGCCAAACAGGCACTGGGGTTGATGGCTACACCTTC	CACTQGQTGTGVDGYTF
TRBV11-2	TRBD1	TRBJ2-4	-	TGTGCCAGCAGCCTGAGGGGGACAGGGGTAGAGAACATTCAGTACTTC	CASSLRGTGVENIQYF
TRBV7-6	TRBD2	TRBJ2-5	-	TGTGCCAGCAGTCTAGCAGGGACTAGTGGGGAGACCCAGTACTTC	CASSLAGTSGETQYF
TRBV30	TRBD1	TRBJ2-3	-	TGTGCCTGGAGTGTAAGACAGGGGTCTACGCAGTATTTT	CAWSVRQGSTQYF
TRBV15	-	TRBJ1-5	few	TGTGCCACCAGCAGAGATTTGGGGCTCAATCAGCCCCAGCATTTT	CATSRDLGLNQPQHF
TRBV14	-	TRBJ1-2	-	TGTGCCAGCAGCCAAGTATGGCCAGGCGCCTATGGCTACACCTTC	CASSQVWPGAYGYTF
TRBV7-3	TRBD1	TRBJ2-1	few	TGTGCCAGCAGCCAAGGACAGGCTGGGTTCAATGAGCAGTTCTTC	CASSQGQAGFNEQFF
TRBV19	-	TRBJ2-6	few	TGTGCCAGCCGGAACTCTGGGGCCAACGTCCTGACTTTC	CASRNSGANVLTF
TRBV19	-	TRBJ2-4	few	TGTGCCAGTAGTTCAGTAGACTCGAAAAACATTCAGTACTTC	CASSSVDSKNIQYF
TRBV28	-	TRBJ1-5	-	TGTGCCAGCAGCTCACGGCAGCCCCAGCATTTT	CASSSRQPQHF
TRBV4-3	TRBD1	TRBJ2-7	-	TGCGCCAGCAGCCAGGGACAGGGGAGAAATGAGCAGTACTTC	CASSQGQGRNEQYF
TRBV4-2	-	TRBJ2-3	-	TGTGCCAGCAGCCAAGCCCCGACTAGAACAGATACGCAGTATTTT	CASSQAPTRTDTQYF
TRBV18	TRBD1	TRBJ2-4	few	TGTGCCAGCTCCCGGACAGGGAACACCAAAAACATTCAGTACTTC	CASSRTGNTKNIQYF
TRBV19	-	TRBJ2-1	few	TGTGCCAGTAGTGGCTCGGGGAAATACAATGAGCAGTTCTTC	CASSGSGKYNEQFF
TRBV15	-	TRBJ2-5	-	TGTGCCACCAGCAGAGTCCCACTAGCTCCGGGTCAAGAGACCCAGTACTTC	CATSRVPLAPGQETQYF
TRBV4-2	TRBD2	TRBJ2-5	-	TGTGCCAGCAGCCAAGTACTAGCGGGAGGGTACCAAGAGACCCAGTACTTC	CASSQVLAGGYQETQYF
TRBV4-1	-	TRBJ2-3	few	TGCGCCAGCAGCCAAGATTGGGGCGTTGGGGGTTTCACAGATACGCAGTATTTT	CASSQDWGVGGFTDTQYF
TRBV7-9	TRBD1	TRBJ2-4	-	TGTGCCAGCAGCGGGGACAGGGTGATAGCCAAAAACATTCAGTACTTC	CASSGDRVIAKNIQYF
TRBV4-1	-	TRBJ2-7	few	TGCGCCAGCAGCCAAGATGGCAGGGGAAATGACGAGCAGTACTTC	CASSQDGRGNDEQYF
TRBV6-1	-	TRBJ2-1	-	TGTGCCAGCAGTGAATTCAGGCAGGTCCCCTACAATGAGCAGTTCTTC	CASSEFRQVPYNEQFF
TRBV5-4	-	TRBJ2-4	-	TGTGCCAGCAGCCCGGCCAGCGAGGACATTCAGTACTTC	CASSPASEDIQYF
TRBV27	-	TRBJ1-2	-	TGTGCCAGCAGTTTGGGGCGGAACTATGGCTACACCTTC	CASSLGRNYGYTF
TRBV15	-	TRBJ1-6	once	TGTGCCACCAGCAGGACCTTCTCCTATAATTCACCCCTCCACTTT	CATSRTFSYNSPLHF
TRBV2	-	TRBJ2-1	few	TGTGCCAGCGGAGGACTCTTCAATGAGCAGTTCTTC	CASGGLFNEQFF
TRBV7-2	-	TRBJ2-3	once	TGTGCCAGCACCCCCTCACCACACACCACAGATACGCAGTATTTT	CASTPSPHTTDTQYF
TRBV6-5	TRBD1	TRBJ1-2	-	TGTGCCAGCAGTTCCGGGACAGGGGTCTATGGCTACACCTTC	CASSSGTGVYGYTF
TRBV7-2	-	TRBJ1-1	-	TGTGCCAGCAGCTTAGAGACGCCGAACACTGAAGCTTTCTTT	CASSLETPNTEAFF
TRBV7-9	TRBD1	TRBJ1-6	-	TGTGCCAGCAGCATCAGACAGGGGGCGAGGTCACCCCTCCACTTT	CASSIRQGARSPLHF
TRBV27	-	TRBJ1-6	few	TGTGCCAGCAGTCGAGCCCCAGGGAATTATTCACCCCTCCACTTT	CASSRAPGNYSPLHF
TRBV15	-	TRBJ2-3	few	TGTGCCACCCGGGGGCACAGGGTCACAGATACGCAGTATTTT	CATRGHRVTDTQYF
TRBV5-1	TRBD2	TRBJ2-5	-	TGCGCCAGCAGCAACCTACTAGCGGGGGGCCAAGAGACCCAGTACTTC	CASSNLLAGGQETQYF
TRBV12-5	-	TRBJ2-7	-	TGTGCTAGTGGTTTTGCAGTTTCCTACGAGCAGTACTTC	CASGFAVSYEQYF
TRBV5-4	-	TRBJ1-1	-	TGTGCCAGCAGCTTCCCGGGGGGGAACACTGAAGCTTTCTTT	CASSFPGGNTEAFF
TRBV4-1	-	TRBJ1-4	-	TGCGCCAGCAGCCAAGGGTTTAAGGAAAAACTGTTTTTT	CASSQGFKEKLFF
TRBV7-2	-	TRBJ2-3	few	TGTGCCAGCAGCTTCCAGATCACAGATACGCAGTATTTT	CASSFQITDTQYF
TRBV30	TRBD2	TRBJ2-2	few	TGTGCCTGGATCCCGGGACTAGCGTCCGGGGAGCTGTTTTTT	CAWIPGLASGELFF
TRBV15	-	TRBJ1-1	few	TGTGCCACCAGCGTCGGACTACTGAACACTGAAGCTTTCTTT	CATSVGLLNTEAFF
TRBV18	-	TRBJ2-7	few	TGTGCCAGCTCACCTCGGGACAACTCCTACGAGCAGTACTTC	CASSPRDNSYEQYF
TRBV30	-	TRBJ2-2	-	TGTGCCTGGACGGTGGGGGCGGTCGGGGAGCTGTTTTTT	CAWTVGAVGELFF
TRBV5-1	-	TRBJ1-2	-	TGCGCCAGCAGCTTGGACGCCGTCTATGGCTACACCTTC	CASSLDAVYGYTF
TRBV19	-	TRBJ2-1	few	TGTGCCAGTATAGGCAGTTACAATGAGCAGTTCTTC	CASIGSYNEQFF
TRBV18	-	TRBJ2-5	-	TGTGCCAGCTCCCCCGGGCAGGCTGGGGAGACCCAGTACTTC	CASSPGQAGETQYF
TRBV5-4	-	TRBJ1-1	-	TGTGCCACCACCGGGATACAGTCTTCGGAAGCTTTCTTT	CATTGIQSSEAFF
TRBV30	TRBD2	TRBJ2-1	-	TGTGCCTGGAGTGTAAGGGCGGGAGCTCCATACAATGAGCAGTTCTTC	CAWSVRAGAPYNEQFF
TRBV7-9	-	TRBJ2-3	-	TGTGCCAGCAGCCCGGTGCTGGGAAGCGGAGATACGCAGTATTTT	CASSPVLGSGDTQYF
TRBV2	-	TRBJ2-2	few	TGTGCCAGCAGTGAATCCCCGGGTAGCATTACCGGGGAGCTGTTTTTT	CASSESPGSITGELFF
TRBV7-2	-	TRBJ2-1	-	TGTGCCAGCACCATGGGGCTAGCGCCGGGGAATGAGCAGTTCTTC	CASTMGLAPGNEQFF
TRBV11-3	TRBD1	TRBJ2-7	-	TGTGCCAGCAGCCAGGACAGGTTGTACGAGCAGTACTTC	CASSQDRLYEQYF
TRBV2	-	TRBJ2-5	-	TGTGCCAGCAGGTTACAGGGAATCCGAGAGACCCAGTACTTC	CASRLQGIRETQYF